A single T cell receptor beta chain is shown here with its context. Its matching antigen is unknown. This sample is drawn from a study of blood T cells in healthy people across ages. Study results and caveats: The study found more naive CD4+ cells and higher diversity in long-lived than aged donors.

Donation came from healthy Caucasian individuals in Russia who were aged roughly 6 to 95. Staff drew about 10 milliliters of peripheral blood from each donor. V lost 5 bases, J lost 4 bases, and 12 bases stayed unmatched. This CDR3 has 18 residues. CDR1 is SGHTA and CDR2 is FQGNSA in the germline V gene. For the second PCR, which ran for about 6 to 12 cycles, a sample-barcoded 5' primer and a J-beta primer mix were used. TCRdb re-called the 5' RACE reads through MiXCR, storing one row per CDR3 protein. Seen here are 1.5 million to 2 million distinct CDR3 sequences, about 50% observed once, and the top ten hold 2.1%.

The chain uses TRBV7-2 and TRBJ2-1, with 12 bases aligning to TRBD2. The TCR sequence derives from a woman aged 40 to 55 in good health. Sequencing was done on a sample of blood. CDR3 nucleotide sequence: TGTGCCAGCAGCCGTCGTCCTAGCGGGGGGGCCCGATACAATGAGCAGTTCTTC. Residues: CASSRRPSGGARYNEQFF.